This record covers a single T cell receptor beta chain. Its antigen is undetermined. Every bit of the isolated RNA underwent reverse transcription, so sequencing read expressed TCRB transcripts. This table comes from immunoSEQ multiplex PCR, and its TCRdb copy is limited to in-frame clones, with some not included. The sample contains approximately 600,000 clones, roughly an eighth of which appear only once. The record originates from a study of beta chain features in type 1 diabetes. About the study: No age, gender or cell yield differences were seen between patients and healthy donors. Across all samples, some 98 million sorted cells were examined. General study findings and limits: Across all four CD4+ subsets, people with type 1 diabetes showed modestly shorter TCRB CDR3s.

The CDR3 has 16 residues. Deletions cut 2 bases from V and 2 bases from J, with 14 bases between. Germline V CDR1 and CDR2: SGHTA, FQGNSA. This clonotype was obtained from a man younger than 40 with type 1 diabetes. The sequencing sample was made of naive CD4+ T cells from blood. V is TRBV7-2 and J is TRBJ2-3; D is unclear. The CDR3 reads CASSLTQRSYTDTQYF. The CDR3 nucleotides are TGTGCCAGCAGCTTAACCCAAAGGTCCTACACAGATACGCAGTATTTT. The whole variable domain, filled in from reference TRBV7-2 and TRBJ2-3, reads GAGVSQSPSNKVTEKGKDVELRCDPISGHTALYWYRQSLGQGLEFLIYFQGNSAPDKSGLPSDRFSAERTGGSVSTLTIQRTQQEDSAVYLCASSLTQRSYTDTQYFGPGTRLTVL.